The clone carrying this T cell receptor (beta chain) has more than one count but fewer than ten. As yet, its antigen is unknown. The data were obtained in a study of T cell repertoires in cytomegalovirus infection. Study context: Public signatures in TCR beta pointed to CMV infection and matching HLA type. Study outcomes and limitations: Across the ex vivo response, the dominant clonotypes were HLA-C-restricted CMV-specific TCR beta clonotypes. Accumulated public TCR beta family frequency recognized individuals carrying CMV together with the relevant HLA.

TCRdb reprocessed the reads via MiXCR and lists one record per CDR3 protein. The data show 450,000 to 650,000 distinct CDR3 sequences, about 25% seen once. The CDR3 runs to 13 residues. J was trimmed by 6 bases and V by 4 bases; bases with no gene match: 6. Per the germline V gene, CDR1 is SGHNT and CDR2 is YYREEE (reference sequence). This TCR was recovered from a human donor in good health (CMV status not recorded). Some clones in this sample may be carry-over from other donors' samples. The J gene is TRBJ1-2, the V gene TRBV5-4, with TRBD1 identical over 7 bases. The sequenced sample consisted of PBMCs. The DNA of the CDR3 is TGTGCCAGCAGCAGAGGGACAGTGGATGGCTACACCTTC. As protein: CASSRGTVDGYTF. The variable domain in full, with the rest retrieved from reference TRBV5-4 and TRBJ1-2, is ETGVTQSPTHLIKTRGQQVTLRCSSQSGHNTVSWYQQALGQGPQFIFQYYREEENGRGNFPPRFSGLQFPNYSSELNVNALELDDSALYLCASSRGTVDGYTFGSGTRLTVV.